The 23 T cell receptor beta chains presented below share a single source sample, sequenced in a study of blood T cell repertoires in COVID-19. Sequenced by immunoSEQ multiplex PCR; TCRdb stores in-frame clones only, minus some. The profile covers about 36,000 clones, with about 77% appearing a single time and about 33% taken by the ten largest. The source material was peripheral blood. These receptors came from a man between 60 and 75 years old with acute or convalescent COVID-19.

The CDR3 reads CASSYRTSGSIHEQYF. Written as DNA, the CDR3 is TGTGCCAGCAGTTACCGGACTAGCGGGAGTATCCACGAGCAGTACTTC. The chain is built from TRBV6-5 and TRBJ2-7; 13 bases are shared with TRBD2. Trimming removed 2 bases from V and 5 bases from J; junction bases left unmatched: 6. This CDR3 has 16 amino acids. Germline CDR1 reads MNHEY; CDR2 reads SVGAGI.

The chain links TRBV4-3 to TRBJ2-3, with D maybe TRBD2 (6 bases). V was trimmed by 4 bases and J by 0 bases, leaving 8 bases between them. The CDR3 is 14 residues long. Germline V gene data show CDR1 as LGHNA and CDR2 as YSLEER. Written as DNA, the CDR3 is TGCGCCAGCAGCCTGAGCGGGAGCACAGATACGCAGTATTTT. It yields the protein CASSLSGSTDTQYF.

This chain links TRBV5-8 with TRBJ2-2, with 10 positions matching TRBD1. The germline gives CDR1 SGHTS, CDR2 YDEGEE. V was pared by 4 bases and J by 3 bases, with 6 bases of the junction left unmatched. The CDR3 is 16 residues long. CDR3 in amino acids: CASSHDRGRDTGELFF. As DNA, the CDR3 is TGTGCCAGCAGCCATGACAGGGGGCGCGACACCGGGGAGCTGTTTTTT.

V usage is TRBV4-2 and J usage is TRBJ2-4; tentative D call: TRBD1 (5 bases). Germline V gives CDR1 LGHNA, CDR2 YNFKEQ. The CDR3 runs 13 residues. Trimming stripped 0 bases from V and 8 bases from J, with 8 bases between. The CDR3 protein is CASSQDRGDIQYF. The CDR3 coding sequence is TGTGCCAGCAGCCAAGATAGGGGTGACATTCAGTACTTC.

This clone turned up a few times. The CDR3 DNA is TGCGCCAGCAGTGTAGGAGCGGCGAACACCGGGGAGCTGTTTTTT. Protein: CASSVGAANTGELFF. The chain has TRBV10-1 and TRBJ2-2; weak D call: TRBD2 (5 bases). This CDR3 is built from 15 residues. The V gene's germline CDR1 is WNHNN and CDR2 SYGVQD (reference sequence). The V end lost 4 bases, the J end lost 0 bases, and 9 bases lay between the germline ends.

The rearrangement joins TRBV19 to TRBJ2-6; no reliable D call. V lost 6 bases to trimming and J lost 0 bases, with 3 bases between them. This CDR3 comprises 13 residues. Germline assignment: CDR1 LNHDA and CDR2 SQIVND (reference sequence). CDR3 sequence reads: CASRASGANVLTF. For the CDR3, the DNA is TGTGCCAGTAGGGCCTCTGGGGCCAACGTCCTGACTTTC. Full variable domain (rest looked up from reference TRBV19 and TRBJ2-6): DGGITQSPKYLFRKEGQNVTLSCEQNLNHDAMYWYRQDPGQGLRLIYYSQIVNDFQKGDIAEGYSVSREKKESFPLTVTSAQKNPTAFYLCASRASGANVLTFGAGSRLTVL.

The rearrangement links TRBV19 to TRBJ1-6; TRBD1 aligns across 12 bases. Germline-derived CDR1 and CDR2 are LNHDA and SQIVND (reference sequence). The CDR3 spans 18 residues. V lost 7 bases, J lost 7 bases, and 14 bases stayed unmatched. The CDR3 region has the DNA TGTGCCAGTACCCCAGGGACAGGGGGCTTTATTTGGAATTCACCCCTCCACTTT. Its protein product is CASTPGTGGFIWNSPLHF.

The chain uses TRBV10-3 and TRBJ2-5; 7 nucleotides match TRBD1. The V and J ends lost 2 bases and 5 bases, in that order; junction bases with no gene match: 11. The germline CDR1 and CDR2 sequences are ENHRY and SYGVKD. This CDR3 region has 16 residues. CDR3 in amino acids: CAISELGQDPQETQYF. CDR3 in DNA: TGTGCCATCAGTGAGCTCGGACAGGACCCTCAGGAGACCCAGTACTTC.

This clone has more than one count but fewer than ten. The rearrangement links TRBV5-1 to TRBJ1-2; 7 nucleotides align to TRBD1. The CDR3 spans 14 residues. Germline V gives CDR1 SGHRS, CDR2 YFSETQ. The junction had 5 bases not matched to a gene; V was cut back by 0 bases and J by 6 bases. The CDR3 sequence: CASSLERTGDGYTF. In DNA, the CDR3 is TGCGCCAGCAGCTTGGAAAGGACAGGTGATGGCTACACCTTC.

This clone was observed a few times. One end of the junction fails to match germline, which may point to a read error. This sequence joins TRBV6-5 and TRBJ2-1; perhaps TRBD2 as D (6 bases). The CDR3 has 14 amino acids. In germline, CDR1 is MNHEY, CDR2 SVGAGI. Here the CDR3 DNA reads TGTGCCAGCAGCCTTGGGACTTCCTATAATGAGCAGTTCTTC. This translates into CASSLGTSYNEQFF.

A few counts support this clone. The chain uses TRBV30 and TRBJ1-1; TRBD1 might be the D (5 bases). Trimming pared 0 bases from V and 6 bases from J, leaving 14 bases between. Germline V lookup: CDR1 GTSNPN, CDR2 SVGIG (reference sequence). There are 14 residues in the CDR3. This CDR3 is CAWSVRGAGAEAFF. The CDR3 DNA sequence: TGTGCCTGGAGTGTAAGGGGCGCGGGAGCTGAAGCTTTCTTT.

Here the CDR3 DNA reads TGTGCCAGCAGTCCCTTAGGGGAAGGCTACACCTTC. Translation gives CASSPLGEGYTF. The rearrangement joins TRBV28 to TRBJ1-2; TRBD1 is a possible D gene (5 bases). There are 12 residues in the CDR3. Per germline, CDR1 MDHEN and CDR2 SYDVKM. Trimming left V 5 bases short and J 8 bases short, with 12 bases between.

The chain is built from TRBV6-6 and TRBJ2-7; unclear D gene. V was clipped by 0 bases and J by 0 bases, with 6 bases between them. The CDR3 extends over 14 amino acids. The germline CDR1 and CDR2 sequences are MNHNY and SVGAGI (reference sequence). As DNA, the CDR3 is TGTGCCAGCAGTTACTCGGCAGTCTCCTACGAGCAGTACTTC. This encodes CASSYSAVSYEQYF.

V is TRBV5-1 and J is TRBJ1-2, with no clear D. Germline loops: CDR1 SGHRS, CDR2 YFSETQ. The V gene lost 0 bases and the J gene lost 1 base, with 4 bases spanning the gap. This CDR3 region has 13 residues. CDR3 amino acids: CASSLELNYGYTF. In DNA, the CDR3 is TGCGCCAGCAGCTTGGAACTTAACTATGGCTACACCTTC.

This chain uses TRBV6-1 with TRBJ1-2, with a possible D match to TRBD1 (5 bases). Germline V CDR1 and CDR2: MNHNS, SASEGT. This CDR3 has 15 residues. Trimming left V 2 bases short and J 3 bases short, with 13 bases between. The CDR3 is CASSETMDTYYGYTF. CDR3 bases: TGTGCCAGCAGTGAAACCATGGACACATACTATGGCTACACCTTC.

The rearrangement uses TRBV6-5 and TRBJ2-3; 7 bases fit TRBD1. Germline loops: CDR1 MNHEY, CDR2 SVGAGI. V trimming: 8 bases; J trimming: 4 bases; junction bases outside the gene matches: 6. The CDR3 length is 13 residues. The CDR3 nucleotides are TGTGCCAGCTACCGGACAGGATCAGATACGCAGTATTTT. Its translation: CASYRTGSDTQYF.

The CDR3 reads CASSKETGVTGELFF. In DNA form, the CDR3 reads TGTGCCAGCAGCAAGGAGACAGGGGTTACCGGGGAGCTGTTTTTT. The chain joins TRBV11-3 to TRBJ2-2; 8 nucleotides align to TRBD1. CDR1 and CDR2 (germline): SGHNT, YENEEA. The V segment lost 5 bases and the J segment 5 bases; nucleotides outside the gene matches: 7. The CDR3 has 15 residues.

The chain uses TRBV7-8 and TRBJ1-5; unclear D gene. V dropped 0 bases and J dropped 5 bases, with 11 bases sitting between them. CDR3 size: 15 residues. Germline loops: CDR1 SGHVS, CDR2 FQNEAQ. Here the CDR3 DNA reads TGTGCCAGCAGCTTAGCGCAAACAGCTGATCAGCCCCAGCATTTT. It is translated as CASSLAQTADQPQHF.

CDR3 sequence (DNA): TGTGCCATCAGTGAAACCATTACAGGGGTGAGTGGTTCACCCCTCCACTTT. Amino acids: CAISETITGVSGSPLHF. The chain joins TRBV10-3 to TRBJ1-6, with 7 bases lining up with TRBD1. Germline CDR1 reads ENHRY; CDR2 reads SYGVKD. V gave up 3 bases and J gave up 9 bases; unmatched junction bases: 14. CDR3 length: 17 amino acids.

The chain links TRBV29-1 to TRBJ2-1; tentatively, D is TRBD2 (6 bases). Germline V gene sequence: CDR1 SQVTM, CDR2 ANQGSEA. The CDR3 is 15 residues long. Trimming shortened V by 3 bases and J by 4 bases, and 16 bases separated the two germline ends. This chain's CDR3 is CSVDQGLRIYNEQFF. The DNA for the CDR3 is TGCAGCGTTGATCAGGGACTCCGAATATACAATGAGCAGTTCTTC.

This chain joins TRBV28 and TRBJ2-6, with D unclear. CDR1 and CDR2 (germline): MDHEN, SYDVKM. V shed 5 bases and J shed 0 bases, with 8 bases lying between them. This CDR3 has 15 amino acids. CDR3 bases: TGTGCCAGCAGTACAATCTTCTCTGGGGCCAACGTCCTGACTTTC. Translated, it gives CASSTIFSGANVLTF.

This clone was seen a handful of times. The chain couples TRBV19 to TRBJ1-5; D ambiguous. The CDR3 length is 13 residues. The germline V gene has CDR1 LNHDA and CDR2 SQIVND (reference sequence). V was pared by 5 bases and J by 4 bases, with 9 bases between. The DNA for the CDR3 is TGTGCCAGTAGTCCAGTTTTGAATCAGCCCCAGCATTTT. Amino acids: CASSPVLNQPQHF.

This chain uses TRBV11-2 with TRBJ2-5; 7 nucleotides agree with TRBD2. This CDR3 region has 16 residues. Losses at the gene ends were 1 base for V and 4 bases for J; bases not matched to a gene: 9. Per germline, CDR1 SGHAT and CDR2 FQNNGV. The CDR3 nucleotides read TGTGCCAGCAGCTTAGGGGACTACACCCAAGGAGAGACCCAGTACTTC. Protein sequence: CASSLGDYTQGETQYF.